Listed here are 13 T cell receptor beta chains from one sample, sequenced in a study of cytomegalovirus exposure and HLA in healthy donors. Primers for the PCR totalled 60 Vbeta and 13 Jbeta. The repertoire was sequenced with immunoSEQ multiplex PCR; TCRdb's copy has only in-frame clones and lacks some. The data show under 130,000 clones, 69% seen once. Source material: PBMCs. Receptors originate from a man younger than 45 in good health and CMV-seronegative.

The rearrangement uses TRBV5-1 and TRBJ2-5; a possible D gene is TRBD2 (6 bases). Looked up from germline, CDR1 is SGHRS and CDR2 is YFSETQ. This CDR3 comprises 15 residues. V lost 0 bases to trimming and J lost 5 bases, with 14 bases between them. Here the CDR3 DNA reads TGCGCCAGCAGCTTGGAGACGGGAGTCAGGGAGACCCAGTACTTC. It translates to CASSLETGVRETQYF.

This clone was seen a handful of times. The genes are TRBV19 and TRBJ1-1; D ambiguous. In germline, CDR1 is LNHDA, CDR2 SQIVND (reference sequence). This CDR3 has 13 amino acids. V was cut by 4 bases and J by 5 bases, with 11 bases left in between. The CDR3: CASSRIASTEAFF. CDR3 coding DNA: TGTGCCAGTAGTAGGATTGCTAGTACTGAAGCTTTCTTT.

This chain links TRBV7-9 with TRBJ2-5; D is perhaps TRBD1 or TRBD2 (6 bases each). The CDR3 spans 14 residues. CDR1 and CDR2 (germline): SEHNR, FQNEAQ (reference sequence). Trimming took 5 bases from V and 2 from J, leaving 12 bases between them. The CDR3 nucleotides are TGTGCCAGCAGCCTAGGGGGGCTACAAGAGACCCAGTACTTC. As protein: CASSLGGLQETQYF.

The chain combines TRBV6-5 with TRBJ1-1, with 7 positions matching TRBD1. Germline CDR1 and CDR2: MNHEY and SVGAGI. With 4 bases clipped from V and 1 base from J, the junction kept 3 bases outside the gene matches. This CDR3 spans 14 amino acids. CDR3 loop: CASSFDRENTEAFF. The DNA for the CDR3 is TGTGCCAGCAGTTTCGACAGGGAGAACACTGAAGCTTTCTTT.

The chain recombines TRBV7-9 with TRBJ1-3; 8 positions match TRBD1. The CDR3 loop spans 18 amino acids. V shed 5 bases, J shed 0 bases, and the junction held 12 bases outside the gene matches. Germline V gene sequence: CDR1 SEHNR, CDR2 FQNEAQ (reference sequence). Here the CDR3 reads CASSRWTGTGYSGNTIYF. Here the CDR3 DNA reads TGTGCCAGCAGCCGCTGGACCGGGACAGGCTACTCTGGAAACACCATATATTTT.

About this clone: The junction departs from the called germline gene at one end, perhaps through a read error. The rearrangement links TRBV7-2 to TRBJ2-3, with 8 bases aligning to TRBD1. CDR3 length equals 14 residues. The germline V gene has CDR1 SGHTA and CDR2 FQGNSA. Here the CDR3 reads CASSSGGQGKDLSF. The CDR3 DNA reads TGTGCCAGCAGCTCCGGAGGACAGGGCAAAGATCTTAGTTTT.

This chain links TRBV27 with TRBJ1-5, with 7 positions matching TRBD1. Germline V gives CDR1 MNHEY, CDR2 SMNVEV (reference sequence). The CDR3 consists of 14 residues. The V gene end was trimmed by 6 bases and the J gene end by 5 bases; junction bases not matched to a gene: 7. CDR3 loop: CASSNRQGYQPQHF. Here the CDR3 DNA reads TGTGCCAGCAGCAATCGACAGGGCTATCAGCCCCAGCATTTT.

The chain has TRBV28 and TRBJ1-6, with TRBD1 identical over 10 bases. CDR3 size: 16 residues. With V trimmed by 5 bases and J by 9 bases, 10 bases remained unmatched. From germline, CDR1 is MDHEN and CDR2 SYDVKM. The CDR3 here is CASSMGGRTGGSPLHF. The DNA for the CDR3 is TGTGCCAGCAGTATGGGGGGGAGGACAGGGGGTTCACCCCTCCACTTT. Full variable domain (outside the CDR3, taken from reference TRBV28 and TRBJ1-6): DVKVTQSSRYLVKRTGEKVFLECVQDMDHENMFWYRQDPGLGLRLIYFSYDVKMKEKGDIPEGYSVSREKKERFSLILESASTNQTSMYLCASSMGGRTGGSPLHFGNGTRLTVT.

The gene calls are TRBV10-3 and TRBJ2-1, with TRBD1 matching 8 bases. The CDR3 covers 14 residues. CDR1 and CDR2 from the germline V gene are ENHRY and SYGVKD. V shed 3 bases, J shed 7 bases, and the junction held 5 bases outside the gene matches. The CDR3 DNA follows: TGTGCCATCAGTGAAGGCAGGGGGCGAAATGAGCAGTTCTTC. Amino acids: CAISEGRGRNEQFF.

This clone has only a few counts. This chain links TRBV4-2 with TRBJ2-1; 10 bases are shared with TRBD2. Germline V lookup: CDR1 LGHNA, CDR2 YNFKEQ. The CDR3 is 17 residues long. The trim removed 4 bases at V and 4 bases at J, leaving 10 bases unmatched. The CDR3 DNA sequence: TGTGCCAGCAGCCCCCAAACTAGCGGGACTGAATACAATGAGCAGTTCTTC. The encoded protein is CASSPQTSGTEYNEQFF.

This clone was recorded once. The V call is TRBV15, the J call TRBJ2-5, with D possibly TRBD2 on 5 matching bases. V lost 6 bases, J lost 1 base, and 15 bases lay in between. This CDR3 has 15 amino acids. The V gene's germline CDR1 is LNHNV and CDR2 YYDKDF (reference sequence). CDR3 coding DNA: TGTGCCACCAGGGGTGGAGGTGGGCTCCAAGAGACCCAGTACTTC. Its translation is CATRGGGGLQETQYF.

This clone appeared once. V gene TRBV15 combines with J gene TRBJ1-5; D perhaps matches TRBD1 (6 bases). Germline V gene sequence: CDR1 LNHNV, CDR2 YYDKDF (reference sequence). This CDR3 has 15 amino acids. The V gene lost 1 base and the J gene lost 4 bases, with 11 bases spanning the gap. The CDR3 nucleotides read TGTGCCACCAGCAGAGGGGGGACACGAAATCAGCCCCAGCATTTT. Its translation: CATSRGGTRNQPQHF.

This rearrangement joins TRBV7-9 to TRBJ1-4, with 10 bases that match TRBD1. The CDR3 covers 14 residues. The junction had 1 base not matched to a gene; V was cut back by 1 base and J by 8 bases. Germline CDR1 SEHNR, CDR2 FQNEAQ (reference sequence). The CDR3 is CASSLVGQGEKLFF. The CDR3 nucleotides are TGTGCCAGCAGCTTAGTGGGACAGGGGGAAAAACTGTTTTTT.